A single sample gave rise to the 20 T cell receptor beta chains below, sequenced in a study of blood T cell repertoires in COVID-19. The protocol was immunoSEQ multiplex PCR, while the TCRdb copy is restricted to in-frame clones and leaves out a portion. This sample has more than 60,000 clones, with roughly 80% found just once. The sequenced material came from peripheral blood. The receptors derive from a man aged 55-75 years with active or convalescent COVID-19.

J is TRBJ2-7 and V is TRBV5-6; TRBD1 matches at 7 bases. Losses at the gene ends were 4 bases for V and 3 bases for J; bases not matched to a gene: 7. CDR1 is SGHDT, CDR2 YYEEEE, per germline. There are 14 residues in the CDR3. The CDR3 sequence: CASSHRNRGYEQYF. The CDR3 bases are TGTGCCAGCAGCCACCGAAACAGGGGCTACGAGCAGTACTTC.

The rearrangement uses TRBV5-4 and TRBJ2-7; D is perhaps TRBD1 (5 bases). V was cut by 4 bases and J by 1 base, with 15 bases left in between. The CDR3 contains 15 residues. Looked up from germline, CDR1 is SGHNT and CDR2 is YYREEE (reference sequence). CDR3 nucleotides: TGTGCCAGCAGCACACAAGGGGTGGGATCCTACGAGCAGTACTTC. Amino acid sequence: CASSTQGVGSYEQYF.

V usage is TRBV6-5 and J usage is TRBJ2-1, with no clear D. The CDR3 loop spans 14 amino acids. CDR1 and CDR2 from the germline V gene are MNHEY and SVGAGI. Trimming removed 11 bases from V and 0 bases from J, with 14 bases in between. Written as DNA, the CDR3 is TGTGCCTCCAAAGCCGAGTTCTCCTACAATGAGCAGTTCTTC. It specifies CASKAEFSYNEQFF.

This chain connects TRBV13 to TRBJ1-1; D may be TRBD1 (6 bases). Germline V gene data show CDR1 as PRHDT and CDR2 as FYEKMQ (reference sequence). The CDR3 contains 14 residues. V lost 5 bases and J lost 4, with 14 bases in between. The CDR3 bases are TGTGCCAGCAGCACAGGTCGGGGGGCCACTGAAGCTTTCTTT. Protein product: CASSTGRGATEAFF.

The J gene is TRBJ2-3, the V gene TRBV9, with D hard to call. The germline V and J ends were trimmed by 0 bases and 2 bases, with 10 bases remaining between them. The CDR3 contains 15 residues. Germline V lookup: CDR1 SGDLS, CDR2 YYNGEE. CDR3 sequence (DNA): TGTGCCAGCAGCGTAGGTGCCACCTACACAGATACGCAGTATTTT. Translated, it gives CASSVGATYTDTQYF.

V is TRBV5-5 and J is TRBJ1-6, with TRBD1 matching over 7 bases. The germline V gene has CDR1 SGHKS and CDR2 YYEKEE (reference sequence). V lost 0 bases to trimming and J lost 5 bases; unmatched junction nucleotides: 5. There are 16 residues in the CDR3. The CDR3 is CASSLEARGNNSPLHF. CDR3 DNA sequence: TGTGCCAGCAGCTTGGAGGCCAGGGGGAATAATTCACCCCTCCACTTT.

The chain has TRBV9 and TRBJ2-2, with 13 bases aligning to TRBD2. Germline V lookup: CDR1 SGDLS, CDR2 YYNGEE. This CDR3 contains 16 residues. V shed 3 bases, J shed 6 bases, and the junction held 5 bases outside the gene matches. The CDR3 DNA reads TGTGCCAGCAGCGAGCGACTAGCGGGGGGATCCGGGGAGCTGTTTTTT. Its protein product is CASSERLAGGSGELFF.

This clone turned up a few times. The rearrangement uses TRBV6-1 and TRBJ1-5; TRBD1 is a possible D gene (5 bases). The V and J ends lost 2 bases and 2 bases respectively, with 10 bases between them. Looked up from germline, CDR1 is MNHNS and CDR2 is SASEGT. The CDR3 is made up of 15 amino acids. The CDR3 DNA reads TGTGCCAGCAGTGAAAGGACACCCCGCAATCAGCCCCAGCATTTT. Translated, it gives CASSERTPRNQPQHF.

The chain combines TRBV7-2 with TRBJ2-2; D remains unclear. Germline lookup yields CDR1 SGHTA and CDR2 FQGNSA. V lost 2 bases, J lost 3 bases, and 7 bases lay in between. The CDR3 is 14 residues long. The CDR3 protein is CASSLIRDTGELFF. In DNA form, the CDR3 reads TGTGCCAGCAGCTTAATCCGTGACACCGGGGAGCTGTTTTTT.

This clone rates as medium-sized. V usage is TRBV5-5 and J usage is TRBJ1-1; 8 nucleotides align to TRBD1. Germline V lookup: CDR1 SGHKS, CDR2 YYEKEE (reference sequence). With 2 bases clipped from V and 5 bases from J, the junction kept 14 bases outside the gene matches. The CDR3 loop spans 17 amino acids. CDR3 nucleotides: TGTGCCAGCAGCTTTGGACAGGGATCAAGATTGGGTACTGAAGCTTTCTTT. It encodes CASSFGQGSRLGTEAFF.

This clone was counted a few times. This chain joins TRBV27 and TRBJ2-3; TRBD2 matches 8 bases. V shed 3 bases and J 2 bases; nucleotides not matched to a gene: 13. The length of the CDR3 is 18 residues. Germline loops: CDR1 MNHEY, CDR2 SMNVEV (reference sequence). CDR3 in amino acids: CASSFFPFSGGDTDTQYF. As DNA, the CDR3 is TGTGCCAGCAGTTTCTTTCCCTTTTCGGGGGGGGACACAGATACGCAGTATTTT.

This clone was counted a single time. V and J are TRBV18 and TRBJ2-3, with TRBD2 identical over 8 bases. There are 16 residues in the CDR3. With 1 base clipped from V and 0 bases from J, the junction kept 3 bases outside the gene matches. Per germline, CDR1 KGHSH and CDR2 LQKENI. CDR3 sequence (DNA): TGTGCCAGCTCACCACTAAGCGGGGGAAGCACAGATACGCAGTATTTT. Amino acid sequence: CASSPLSGGSTDTQYF. The full variable domain, its missing parts supplied by reference TRBV18 and TRBJ2-3, is NAGVMQNPRHLVRRRGQEARLRCSPMKGHSHVYWYRQLPEEGLKFMVYLQKENIIDESGMPKERFSAEFPKEGPSILRIQQVVRGDSAAYFCASSPLSGGSTDTQYFGPGTRLTVL.

The chain joins TRBV5-1 to TRBJ2-3; maybe TRBD1 (6 bases). Germline V gene lookup returns CDR1 SGHRS and CDR2 YFSETQ. There are 15 residues in the CDR3. With 0 bases removed from V and 3 bases from J, the gap between germline ends came to 11 bases. The CDR3 region has the DNA TGCGCCAGCAGCTTGGTCGCCAGGGGTACAGATACGCAGTATTTT. Translation gives CASSLVARGTDTQYF.

This clone was observed once. The rearrangement links TRBV13 to TRBJ1-1; D uncertain. Trimming pared 3 bases from V and 0 bases from J, leaving 8 bases between. The CDR3 contains 14 residues. Germline lookup yields CDR1 PRHDT and CDR2 FYEKMQ (reference sequence). This CDR3 is CASSLGRVNTEAFF. CDR3 in DNA: TGTGCCAGCAGCTTGGGGAGGGTGAACACTGAAGCTTTCTTT. Full variable domain (remainder filled in from reference TRBV13 and TRBJ1-1): AAGVIQSPRHLIKEKRETATLKCYPIPRHDTVYWYQQGPGQDPQFLISFYEKMQSDKGSIPDRFSAQQFSDYHSELNMSSLELGDSALYFCASSLGRVNTEAFFGQGTRLTVV.

The V gene is TRBV19, the J gene TRBJ2-2, with D maybe TRBD1 (5 bases). The V and J ends lost 7 bases and 2 bases respectively, with 8 bases between them. The CDR3 extends over 13 amino acids. The germline CDR1 and CDR2 sequences are LNHDA and SQIVND (reference sequence). CDR3 in amino acids: CASTRANTGELFF. The CDR3, as DNA: TGTGCCAGTACCAGGGCAAACACCGGGGAGCTGTTTTTT.

The gene calls are TRBV7-6 and TRBJ2-3, with TRBD1 matching 7 bases. Germline lookup yields CDR1 SGHVS and CDR2 FNYEAQ. With V trimmed by 5 bases and J by 2 bases, 4 bases remained unmatched. The CDR3 sequence is 14 residues long. The CDR3 DNA sequence: TGTGCCAGCAGCACGGGACAGAACACAGATACGCAGTATTTT. It translates to CASSTGQNTDTQYF.

The chain couples TRBV6-5 to TRBJ1-2; 12 positions match TRBD1. This CDR3 is built from 15 residues. V was clipped by 7 bases and J by 5 bases; unmatched bases: 8. Germline V lookup: CDR1 MNHEY, CDR2 SVGAGI. The CDR3 DNA is TGTGCCAGCACCGGGGACAGGGGGCCGACATATGGCTACACCTTC. Protein: CASTGDRGPTYGYTF.

The rearrangement uses TRBV7-9 and TRBJ2-3; no clear D. This CDR3 is 13 amino acids long. The germline V and J ends were trimmed by 2 bases and 1 base, with 4 bases remaining between them. Germline V gives CDR1 SEHNR, CDR2 FQNEAQ (reference sequence). The CDR3 spells CASSLLGTDTQYF. The DNA of the CDR3 is TGTGCCAGCAGCTTATTAGGCACAGATACGCAGTATTTT.

This rearrangement joins TRBV9 to TRBJ1-1; tentative D call: TRBD1 (6 bases). Germline V gene sequence: CDR1 SGDLS, CDR2 YYNGEE. This CDR3 contains 16 residues. The V gene lost 0 bases and the J gene lost 1 base, with 13 bases spanning the gap. For the CDR3, the DNA is TGTGCCAGCAGCGTAGGGACAGCTGGGGGGAACACTGAAGCTTTCTTT. Translated, it gives CASSVGTAGGNTEAFF.

The V gene is TRBV7-9, the J gene TRBJ1-6; 9 bases are a match to TRBD1. Germline lookup yields CDR1 SEHNR and CDR2 FQNEAQ (reference sequence). The CDR3 is made up of 16 amino acids. V shed 5 bases, J shed 5 bases, and the junction held 7 bases outside the gene matches. CDR3 DNA sequence: TGTGCCAGCAGCCGTGGGACAGGGAGCAATAATTCACCCCTCCACTTT. Its protein is CASSRGTGSNNSPLHF.